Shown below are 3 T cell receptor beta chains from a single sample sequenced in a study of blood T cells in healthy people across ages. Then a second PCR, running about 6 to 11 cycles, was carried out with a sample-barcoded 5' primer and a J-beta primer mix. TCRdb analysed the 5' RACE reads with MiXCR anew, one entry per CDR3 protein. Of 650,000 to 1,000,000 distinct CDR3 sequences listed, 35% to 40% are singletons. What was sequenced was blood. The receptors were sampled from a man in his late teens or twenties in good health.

CDR3 region: CASSSGTINEQFF. In DNA form, the CDR3 reads TGTGCCAGCAGTTCCGGGACCATCAATGAGCAGTTCTTC. This chain uses TRBV28 with TRBJ2-1; D tentatively reads TRBD1 or TRBD2 (5 bases each). Germline values: CDR1 MDHEN, CDR2 SYDVKM. V lost 4 bases and J 6 bases, leaving 10 bases between the germline ends. The CDR3 is 13 amino acids.

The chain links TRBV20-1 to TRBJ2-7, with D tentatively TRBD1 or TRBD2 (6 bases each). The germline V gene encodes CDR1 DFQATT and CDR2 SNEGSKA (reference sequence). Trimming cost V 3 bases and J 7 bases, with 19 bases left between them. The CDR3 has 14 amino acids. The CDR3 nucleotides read TGCAGTGCTAGCCCTCCGGGGGCAGGGGAGGAGCAGTACTTC. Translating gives CSASPPGAGEEQYF.

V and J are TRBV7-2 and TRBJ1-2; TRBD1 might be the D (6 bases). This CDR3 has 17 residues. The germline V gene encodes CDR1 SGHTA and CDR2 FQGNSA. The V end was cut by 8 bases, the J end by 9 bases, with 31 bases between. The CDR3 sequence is CASGKGEGWALGHSYTF. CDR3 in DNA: TGTGCCAGCGGAAAGGGGGAAGGGTGGGCCCTTGGTCATAGCTACACCTTC.